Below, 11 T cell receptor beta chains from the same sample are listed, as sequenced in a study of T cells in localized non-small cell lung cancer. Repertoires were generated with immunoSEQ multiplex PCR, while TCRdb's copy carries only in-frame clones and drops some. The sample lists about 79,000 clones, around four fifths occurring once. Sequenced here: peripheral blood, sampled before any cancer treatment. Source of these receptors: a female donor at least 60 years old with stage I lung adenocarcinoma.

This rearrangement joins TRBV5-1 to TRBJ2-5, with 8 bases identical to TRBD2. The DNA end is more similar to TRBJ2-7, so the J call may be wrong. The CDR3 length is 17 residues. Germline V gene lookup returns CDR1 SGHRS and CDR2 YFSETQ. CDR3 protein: CASSLILGGRLVYEQYF. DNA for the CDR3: TGCGCCAGCAGCTTGATTCTGGGCGGGAGGTTGGTCTACGAGCAGTACTTC.

This chain's CDR3 is CASSLSTDTQYF. CDR3 in DNA: TGTGCCAGCAGCCTTAGCACAGATACGCAGTATTTT. The chain joins TRBV7-6 to TRBJ2-3; D gene unclear. Trimming left V 5 bases short and J 0 bases short, with 3 bases between. CDR1 is SGHVS and CDR2 is FNYEAQ in the germline V gene. CDR3 length: 12 residues.

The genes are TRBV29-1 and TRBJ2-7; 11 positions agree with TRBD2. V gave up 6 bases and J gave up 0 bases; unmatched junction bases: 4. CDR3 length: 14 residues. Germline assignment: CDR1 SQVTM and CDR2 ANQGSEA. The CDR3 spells CSVRLAGSSYEQYF. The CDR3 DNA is TGCAGCGTCCGACTAGCGGGGAGCTCCTACGAGCAGTACTTC.

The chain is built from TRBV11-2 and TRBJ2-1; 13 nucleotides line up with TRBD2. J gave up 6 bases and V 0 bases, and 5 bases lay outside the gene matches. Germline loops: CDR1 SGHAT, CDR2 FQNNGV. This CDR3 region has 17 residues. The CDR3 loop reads CASSLDSGTSGINEQFF. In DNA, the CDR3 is TGTGCCAGCAGCTTAGATAGTGGGACTAGCGGGATCAATGAGCAGTTCTTC.

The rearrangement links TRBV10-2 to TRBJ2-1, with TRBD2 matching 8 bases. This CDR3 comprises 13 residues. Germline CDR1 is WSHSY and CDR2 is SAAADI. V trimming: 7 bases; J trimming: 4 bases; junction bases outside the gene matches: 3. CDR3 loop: CASKGTSYNEQFF. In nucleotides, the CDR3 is TGCGCCAGCAAGGGGACTAGTTACAATGAGCAGTTCTTC.

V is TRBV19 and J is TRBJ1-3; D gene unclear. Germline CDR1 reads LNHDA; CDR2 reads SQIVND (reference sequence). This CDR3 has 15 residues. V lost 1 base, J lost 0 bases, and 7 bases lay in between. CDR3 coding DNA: TGTGCCAGTAGTATAGCGGGATACTCTGGAAACACCATATATTTT. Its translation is CASSIAGYSGNTIYF.

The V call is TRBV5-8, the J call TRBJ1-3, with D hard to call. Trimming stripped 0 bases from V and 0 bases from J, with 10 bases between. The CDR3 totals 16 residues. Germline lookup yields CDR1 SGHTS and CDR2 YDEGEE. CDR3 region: CASSLGFSASGNTIYF. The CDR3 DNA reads TGTGCCAGCAGCTTGGGTTTCAGCGCCTCTGGAAACACCATATATTTT. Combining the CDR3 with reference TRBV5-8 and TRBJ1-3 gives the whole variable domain EAGVTQSPTHLIKTRGQQATLRCSPISGHTSVYWYQQALGLGLQFLLWYDEGEERNRGNFPPRFSGRQFPNYSSELNVNALELEDSALYLCASSLGFSASGNTIYFGEGSWLTVV.

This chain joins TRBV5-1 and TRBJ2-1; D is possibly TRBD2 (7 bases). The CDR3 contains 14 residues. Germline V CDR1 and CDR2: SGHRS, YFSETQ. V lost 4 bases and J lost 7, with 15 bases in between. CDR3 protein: CASSRLAGDNEQFF. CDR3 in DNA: TGCGCCAGCAGCCGACTAGCAGGGGATAATGAGCAGTTCTTC. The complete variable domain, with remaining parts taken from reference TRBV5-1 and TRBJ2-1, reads KAGVTQTPRYLIKTRGQQVTLSCSPISGHRSVSWYQQTPGQGLQFLFEYFSETQRNKGNFPGRFSGRQFSNSRSEMNVSTLELGDSALYLCASSRLAGDNEQFFGPGTRLTVL.

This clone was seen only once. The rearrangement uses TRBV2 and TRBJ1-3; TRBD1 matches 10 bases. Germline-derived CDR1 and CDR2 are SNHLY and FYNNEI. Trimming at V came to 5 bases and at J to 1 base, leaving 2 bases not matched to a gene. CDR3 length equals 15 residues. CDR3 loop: CASSRDRGSGNTIYF. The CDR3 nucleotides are TGTGCCAGCAGTCGGGACAGGGGATCTGGAAACACCATATATTTT.

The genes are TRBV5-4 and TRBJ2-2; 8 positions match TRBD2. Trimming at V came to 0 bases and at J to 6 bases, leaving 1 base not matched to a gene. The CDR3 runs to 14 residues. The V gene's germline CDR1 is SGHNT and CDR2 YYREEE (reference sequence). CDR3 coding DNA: TGTGCCAGCAGCTTGGCCGGGGGGGCCGGGGAGCTGTTTTTT. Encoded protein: CASSLAGGAGELFF.

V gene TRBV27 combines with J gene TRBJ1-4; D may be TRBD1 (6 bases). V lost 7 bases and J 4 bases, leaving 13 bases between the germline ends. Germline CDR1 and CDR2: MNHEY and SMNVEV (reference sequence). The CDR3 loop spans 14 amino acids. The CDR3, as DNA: TGTGCCAGCACCTCCGAGGGGGTTAATGAAAAACTGTTTTTT. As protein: CASTSEGVNEKLFF. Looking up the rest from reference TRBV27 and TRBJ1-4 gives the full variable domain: EAQVTQNPRYLITVTGKKLTVTCSQNMNHEYMSWYRQDPGLGLRQIYYSMNVEVTDKGDVPEGYKVSRKEKRNFPLILESPSPNQTSLYFCASTSEGVNEKLFFGSGTQLSVL.